This T cell receptor (beta chain) was found in a study of Tregs in tolerant kidney transplant recipients. The CDR3 length is 13 residues. Germline trimming cut 6 bases from V and 8 bases from J; bases unmatched to any gene: 3. Looked up from germline, CDR1 is MNHNY and CDR2 is SVGAGI (reference sequence). Regarding the study as a whole: Validation in larger populations is needed because few patients were studied. Activated donor B cell expansion appeared to reveal the most relevant donor-specific TCRbeta repertoire.

Only in-frame clones appear in the TCRdb table, and some are missing; sequencing was by immunoSEQ multiplex PCR. Of some 110,000 clones in the sample, 92% are singletons; the top ten hold less than 0.7%. This clone was recorded once. Its cognate antigen is unknown. Unstimulated Tregs (CD4+CD25+CD127-) and CD4+CD25- non-Tregs were sorted from PBMCs. The clonotype originates from a human donor in good health. This chain uses TRBV6-6 with TRBJ1-4; TRBD1 aligns across 10 bases. The material sequenced was CD4+ T cells from blood. The CDR3 sequence: CASSRTGGEKLFF. The CDR3 coding sequence is TGTGCCAGCAGCAGGACAGGGGGGGAAAAACTGTTTTTT.